One sample yielded the 21 T cell receptor beta chains listed below, sequenced in a study of shared clonotypes between healthy human individuals. In the naive CD8 group, cells lacked CD45RO and were positively selected for CCR7, so terminally differentiated effector memory CD45RA+ cells were left out. The repertoire was sequenced with immunoSEQ multiplex PCR; TCRdb's copy has only in-frame clones and lacks some. The sample includes about 2 million clones, around 96% of them seen just once. Sequencing was carried out using naive CD8+ T cells sorted from blood. The origin of the receptors is a man in his late teens or twenties in good health.

J is TRBJ2-7 and V is TRBV6-6; 7 bases align to TRBD1. CDR1 and CDR2 (germline): MNHNY, SVGAGI (reference sequence). After removal of 9 bases from V and 2 bases from J, the junction contained 7 bases not matched to a gene. The CDR3 runs to 13 residues. In DNA, the CDR3 is TGTGCCAGTTGGACAGGTGGGACCTACGAGCAGTACTTC. Its translation is CASWTGGTYEQYF.

The chain has TRBV23-1 and TRBJ1-1; D call uncertain. Being an ORF, TRBV23-1 has a function that is uncertain. This CDR3 region has 23 residues. The germline V and J ends were trimmed by 0 bases and 1 base, with 33 bases remaining between them. The CDR3 nucleotides read TGCGCCAGCAGTCAATCGTATCGGCGAAGGGCCCACCGCTGGTCTGGGGAGAACACTGAAGCTTTCTTT. Protein sequence: CASSQSYRRRAHRWSGENTEAFF.

This clone was picked up a small number of times. Other nucleotide sequences from this sample produce the same CDR3. The V call is TRBV11-2, the J call TRBJ1-1; D is uncertain. The CDR3 has 12 residues. Germline V gene data show CDR1 as SGHAT and CDR2 as FQNNGV. Trimming pared 2 bases from V and 2 bases from J, leaving 3 bases between. DNA for the CDR3: TGTGCCAGCAGCTTATCAAACACTGAAGCTTTCTTT. The encoded protein is CASSLSNTEAFF.

This clone was seen only once. The sample contains more than one DNA sequence encoding this CDR3. The CDR3 region has the DNA TGCGCCAGCAGCCAAGATTTACCCTACGAGCAGTACTTC. Amino acid sequence: CASSQDLPYEQYF. The V gene is TRBV4-3, the J gene TRBJ2-7; D gene uncertain. The germline V and J ends were trimmed by 0 bases and 2 bases, with 5 bases remaining between them. The germline V gene encodes CDR1 LGHNA and CDR2 YSLEER. The CDR3 is 13 amino acids.

The chain links TRBV5-1 to TRBJ1-5; unclear D gene. Germline V lookup: CDR1 SGHRS, CDR2 YFSETQ. This CDR3 has 17 amino acids. Between the trimmed V and J ends, which lost 1 base and 0 bases, there was a span of 14 bases. This chain's CDR3 is CASSLNSQSYSNQPQHF. CDR3 nucleotides: TGCGCCAGCAGCTTGAATTCCCAGTCCTATAGCAATCAGCCCCAGCATTTT. Complete variable domain (other parts from reference TRBV5-1 and TRBJ1-5): KAGVTQTPRYLIKTRGQQVTLSCSPISGHRSVSWYQQTPGQGLQFLFEYFSETQRNKGNFPGRFSGRQFSNSRSEMNVSTLELGDSALYLCASSLNSQSYSNQPQHFGDGTRLSIL.

The chain combines TRBV11-2 with TRBJ2-1; 10 positions agree with TRBD2. Germline values: CDR1 SGHAT, CDR2 FQNNGV. The CDR3 sequence is 18 residues long. Losses at the gene ends were 1 base for V and 3 bases for J; bases not matched to a gene: 9. The CDR3: CASSLVSSGRGIYNEQFF. CDR3 DNA sequence: TGTGCCAGCAGCTTAGTTTCTAGCGGGAGAGGTATCTACAATGAGCAGTTCTTC.

CDR3 sequence (DNA): TGCAGTGCTCCCCGCTACGAGCAGTACTTC. This gives the protein CSAPRYEQYF. The chain uses TRBV20-1 and TRBJ2-7; unclear D gene. Germline V gene data show CDR1 as DFQATT and CDR2 as SNEGSKA (reference sequence). CDR3 length: 10 amino acids. Trimming shortened V by 5 bases and J by 3 bases, and 5 bases separated the two germline ends.

J is TRBJ2-3 and V is TRBV9; TRBD2 aligns across 9 bases. Germline assignment: CDR1 SGDLS and CDR2 YYNGEE. Trimming removed 0 bases from V and 4 bases from J; junction bases left unmatched: 6. The CDR3 totals 16 residues. Here the CDR3 DNA reads TGTGCCAGCAGCGTAGGGACTAGCGAGGGAGCAGATACGCAGTATTTT. Amino acid sequence: CASSVGTSEGADTQYF.

Regarding this clone: The junction departs from the called germline gene at one end, perhaps through a read error. The V and J genes are TRBV19 and TRBJ2-3; TRBD2 agrees at 9 bases. The CDR3 is 13 residues long. Germline-derived CDR1 and CDR2 are LNHDA and SQIVND (reference sequence). The CDR3 is CASSFGPGLALSF. CDR3 DNA sequence: TGTGCCAGTAGTTTCGGACCGGGACTAGCCTTATCCTTT.

This sequence joins TRBV27 and TRBJ2-3, with TRBD2 matching over 10 bases. V gave up 7 bases and J gave up 0 bases; unmatched junction bases: 7. The V gene's germline CDR1 is MNHEY and CDR2 SMNVEV (reference sequence). This CDR3 contains 16 residues. The CDR3 region is CASTPGTSASTDTQYF. Here the CDR3 DNA reads TGTGCCAGCACCCCCGGGACTAGCGCGAGCACAGATACGCAGTATTTT.

This sequence joins TRBV30 and TRBJ1-1; D gene ambiguous. V lost 0 bases to trimming and J lost 0 bases, with 5 bases between them. CDR1 and CDR2 (germline): GTSNPN, SVGIG (reference sequence). The CDR3 consists of 13 residues. CDR3 sequence (DNA): TGTGCCTGGAGTGTAAAGATGAACACTGAAGCTTTCTTT. This translates into CAWSVKMNTEAFF.

This clone was recorded only once. This sequence joins TRBV4-1 and TRBJ1-1, with TRBD1 as a possible D gene (6 bases). V was trimmed by 4 bases and J by 1 base, leaving 10 bases between them. The CDR3 spans 14 residues. CDR1 and CDR2 (germline): MGHRA, YSYEKL. This CDR3 is CASSPDSSNTEAFF. In DNA form, the CDR3 reads TGCGCCAGCAGCCCGGACAGCTCGAACACTGAAGCTTTCTTT.

This clone was detected a few times. This specimen includes other DNA sequences encoding the same CDR3. The chain links TRBV4-1 to TRBJ2-7; tentatively, D is TRBD1 (6 bases). CDR3 length: 14 amino acids. Germline-derived CDR1 and CDR2 are MGHRA and YSYEKL. Trimming stripped 1 base from V and 3 bases from J, with 10 bases between. The CDR3 DNA follows: TGCGCCAGCAGCCAAGCCCAGGGGAGCTACGAGCAGTACTTC. This codes for CASSQAQGSYEQYF.

The rearrangement links TRBV30 to TRBJ2-7; D not resolved. The V gene lost 0 bases and the J gene lost 0 bases, with 12 bases spanning the gap. Per germline, CDR1 GTSNPN and CDR2 SVGIG (reference sequence). The CDR3 sequence is 15 residues long. CDR3 sequence: CAWSVGPQFSYEQYF. The CDR3 nucleotides read TGTGCCTGGAGTGTTGGACCGCAGTTCTCCTACGAGCAGTACTTC.

The chain couples TRBV2 to TRBJ1-1; D is uncertain. CDR1 and CDR2 from the germline V gene are SNHLY and FYNNEI. Trimming took 4 bases from V and 1 from J, leaving 10 bases between them. The CDR3 runs to 14 residues. CDR3 loop: CASSVTPGNTEAFF. The CDR3 DNA sequence: TGTGCCAGCAGTGTAACACCAGGGAACACTGAAGCTTTCTTT.

This chain connects TRBV9 to TRBJ2-7, with D perhaps given as TRBD1 or TRBD2 (6 bases each). Germline V gene lookup returns CDR1 SGDLS and CDR2 YYNGEE. CDR3 length: 18 amino acids. Trimming took 4 bases from V and 6 from J, leaving 29 bases between them. The CDR3, as DNA: TGTGCCAGCAGCCTAAAGGGGGATAGTCGGGACTTTCTTGCCGAGCAGTACTTC. It encodes CASSLKGDSRDFLAEQYF.

J is TRBJ2-4 and V is TRBV4-3, with no clear D. V lost 5 bases to trimming and J lost 3 bases, with 8 bases between them. This CDR3 is built from 13 residues. Germline CDR1 LGHNA, CDR2 YSLEER. CDR3 protein: CASSTENKNIQYF. Written as DNA, the CDR3 is TGCGCCAGCAGCACCGAAAACAAAAACATTCAGTACTTC.

The chain has TRBV4-3 and TRBJ2-7; 8 bases line up with TRBD1. V shed 0 bases and J 3 bases; nucleotides not matched to a gene: 4. This CDR3 has 15 residues. Germline V lookup: CDR1 LGHNA, CDR2 YSLEER. The CDR3 sequence: CASSQDLQGGYEQYF. The CDR3 nucleotides are TGCGCCAGCAGCCAAGATCTACAGGGGGGCTACGAGCAGTACTTC.

In DNA form, the CDR3 reads TGTGCCAGCAGCTTAGAAGCGGGCCCCTTTTACAATGAGCAGTTCTTC. Amino acid sequence: CASSLEAGPFYNEQFF. V usage is TRBV7-6 and J usage is TRBJ2-1; a weak D match, TRBD2 (6 bases). V lost 1 base and J lost 4, with 14 bases in between. Germline CDR1 reads SGHVS; CDR2 reads FNYEAQ. The CDR3 sequence is 16 residues long.

The chain links TRBV19 to TRBJ1-1; maybe TRBD1 (6 bases). The CDR3 runs 14 residues. Trimming stripped 6 bases from V and 1 base from J, with 12 bases between. Germline V CDR1 and CDR2: LNHDA, SQIVND (reference sequence). CDR3 bases: TGTGCCAGTAGCCTACAGGGCCAGAACACTGAAGCTTTCTTT. Protein: CASSLQGQNTEAFF. Drawing the rest from reference TRBV19 and TRBJ1-1, the complete variable domain is DGGITQSPKYLFRKEGQNVTLSCEQNLNHDAMYWYRQDPGQGLRLIYYSQIVNDFQKGDIAEGYSVSREKKESFPLTVTSAQKNPTAFYLCASSLQGQNTEAFFGQGTRLTVV.

J is TRBJ2-2 and V is TRBV27; TRBD1 matches at 8 bases. Germline V gene sequence: CDR1 MNHEY, CDR2 SMNVEV (reference sequence). V lost 4 bases and J lost 5; bases outside the gene matches: 6. The CDR3 is 15 residues long. The CDR3 DNA follows: TGTGCCAGCAGTTACAGGGGGGTTTGGACCGGGGAGCTGTTTTTT. Its protein product is CASSYRGVWTGELFF.